One sample yielded the 21 T cell receptor beta chains listed below, sequenced in a study of shared T cell receptors in the human thymus. Sequenced by immunoSEQ multiplex PCR; TCRdb stores in-frame clones only, minus some. Of hundreds of thousands of clones listed, 88% are singletons. The sample was also linked to a second study, of human thymus T cells.

Input material: thymocytes. Receptors were obtained from a boy in the first two years of life with a congenital heart defect.

The J gene is TRBJ2-1, the V gene TRBV7-9; 10 nucleotides agree with TRBD2. The germline V gene encodes CDR1 SEHNR and CDR2 FQNEAQ (reference sequence). V dropped 8 bases and J dropped 4; count of bases not matched to a gene: 11. The CDR3 covers 16 residues. This CDR3 reads CASRAASGGIYNEQFF. CDR3 DNA sequence: TGTGCCAGCCGGGCGGCTAGCGGGGGTATATACAATGAGCAGTTCTTC.

This chain joins TRBV13 and TRBJ1-3; D uncertain. The CDR3 covers 10 residues. Germline V CDR1 and CDR2: PRHDT, FYEKMQ (reference sequence). Trimming took off 11 bases at V and 3 bases at J, with 5 bases between the two ends. The CDR3 sequence is CAGCGNTIYF. DNA for the CDR3: TGTGCCGGCTGTGGAAACACCATATATTTT. Complete variable domain (other parts from reference TRBV13 and TRBJ1-3): AAGVIQSPRHLIKEKRETATLKCYPIPRHDTVYWYQQGPGQDPQFLISFYEKMQSDKGSIPDRFSAQQFSDYHSELNMSSLELGDSALYFCAGCGNTIYFGEGSWLTVV.

V is TRBV6-1 and J is TRBJ2-1, with 9 bases identical to TRBD2. Germline CDR1 reads MNHNS; CDR2 reads SASEGT. This CDR3 has 14 residues. Germline trimming cut 1 base from V and 10 bases from J; bases unmatched to any gene: 5. Here the CDR3 reads CASSEGGLAQEQFF. CDR3 coding DNA: TGTGCCAGCAGTGAAGGGGGACTAGCTCAGGAGCAGTTCTTC.

This chain uses TRBV7-9 with TRBJ2-3, with TRBD1 matching 9 bases. V trimming: 4 bases; J trimming: 5 bases; junction bases outside the gene matches: 7. CDR1 is SEHNR and CDR2 is FQNEAQ in the germline V gene (reference sequence). This CDR3 comprises 15 residues. CDR3 nucleotide sequence: TGTGCCAGCAGCTCCCGGACAGGGGAGAAAGATACGCAGTATTTT. Translated, it gives CASSSRTGEKDTQYF.

The chain is built from TRBV18 and TRBJ2-7; TRBD1 agrees at 11 bases. J lost 2 bases, V lost 3 bases, and 3 bases had no gene match. The CDR3 has 15 residues. Germline CDR1 KGHSH, CDR2 LQKENI. The CDR3 protein is CASSPADRGPYEQYF. CDR3 in DNA: TGTGCCAGCTCACCTGCGGACAGGGGGCCCTACGAGCAGTACTTC.

The rearrangement joins TRBV30 to TRBJ2-7; D might be TRBD1 (6 bases). Germline assignment: CDR1 GTSNPN and CDR2 SVGIG (reference sequence). V shed 2 bases and J shed 2 bases, with 19 bases lying between them. The CDR3 is made up of 16 amino acids. As DNA, the CDR3 is TGTGCCTGGAGTTCCTCCCCCAGGGGTTGGGCCTACGAGCAGTACTTC. As protein: CAWSSSPRGWAYEQYF.

Turning to this clone: The sample contains more than one DNA sequence encoding this CDR3. J is TRBJ2-7 and V is TRBV11-2; 7 nucleotides align to TRBD1. The J segment lost 3 bases and the V segment lost 3 bases, leaving 2 bases of the junction unmatched. The CDR3 length is 13 residues. In germline, CDR1 is SGHAT, CDR2 FQNNGV. The CDR3 DNA sequence: TGTGCCAGCAGCTTGACAGGGTTCTACGAGCAGTACTTC. It codes for CASSLTGFYEQYF. Supplemented by reference TRBV11-2 and TRBJ2-7, the full variable domain reads EAGVAQSPRYKIIEKRQSVAFWCNPISGHATLYWYQQILGQGPKLLIQFQNNGVVDDSQLPKDRFSAERLKGVDSTLKIQPAKLEDSAVYLCASSLTGFYEQYFGPGTRLTVT.

The chain uses TRBV27 and TRBJ2-7; TRBD2 matches at 8 bases. The CDR3 runs 17 residues. V dropped 6 bases and J dropped 0; count of bases not matched to a gene: 13. Germline CDR1 MNHEY, CDR2 SMNVEV (reference sequence). CDR3 coding DNA: TGTGCCAGCAGCCCTAACCATCCTGGGACTAGCTCCTACGAGCAGTACTTC. Translation: CASSPNHPGTSSYEQYF.

The V and J genes are TRBV4-1 and TRBJ2-5; TRBD2 matches 11 bases. The CDR3 is made up of 17 amino acids. From germline, CDR1 is MGHRA and CDR2 YSYEKL. The V and J ends lost 0 bases and 1 base, in that order; junction bases with no gene match: 4. CDR3 protein: CASSQDRGLAVQETQYF. For the CDR3, the DNA is TGCGCCAGCAGCCAAGATCGGGGACTAGCGGTCCAAGAGACCCAGTACTTC.

The chain carries TRBV12-5 and TRBJ2-1, with 8 positions matching TRBD2. The germline V gene encodes CDR1 LGHNT and CDR2 FRNRAP. The CDR3 contains 19 residues. Trimming at V came to 1 base and at J to 8 bases, leaving 19 bases not matched to a gene. CDR3 amino acids: CASGLGPRFGTRPKDEQFF. For the CDR3, the DNA is TGTGCTAGTGGTTTGGGCCCCCGTTTTGGGACTAGGCCAAAGGATGAGCAGTTCTTC.

This CDR3 is CASSRTGVTGNTIYF. In DNA form, the CDR3 reads TGTGCCAGCAGCCGGACAGGGGTGACTGGAAACACCATATATTTT. The chain carries TRBV6-5 and TRBJ1-3, with 9 bases aligning to TRBD1. The V gene's germline CDR1 is MNHEY and CDR2 SVGAGI. The CDR3 sequence is 15 residues long. With 6 bases clipped from V and 2 bases from J, the junction kept 5 bases outside the gene matches.

CDR3 nucleotides: TGCGCCAGCAGCCTTCGGACGGGACTAGCGGGAGGGCCTGGCTCCTACGAGCAGTACTTC. Translation gives CASSLRTGLAGGPGSYEQYF. This chain links TRBV4-1 with TRBJ2-7; 16 bases align to TRBD2. Trimming at V came to 4 bases and at J to 0 bases, leaving 12 bases not matched to a gene. From germline, CDR1 is MGHRA and CDR2 YSYEKL. The CDR3 contains 20 residues.

The chain has TRBV4-3 and TRBJ2-1, with D perhaps TRBD1 (6 bases). The CDR3 spans 18 residues. Germline loops: CDR1 LGHNA, CDR2 YSLEER. The V end lost 2 bases, the J end lost 3 bases, and 20 bases lay between the germline ends. The chain's CDR3 is CASSQRESRQGCYNEQFF. DNA of the CDR3: TGCGCCAGCAGCCAAAGGGAATCCCGCCAGGGGTGCTACAATGAGCAGTTCTTC.

This clone was counted a few times. The chain combines TRBV25-1 with TRBJ2-2; 9 bases match TRBD1. The CDR3 length is 18 residues. Trimming cost V 2 bases and J 4 bases; bases outside gene matches: 11. Germline CDR1 and CDR2: MGHDK and SYGVNS. CDR3: CASSERGEGQGSTGELFF. CDR3 bases: TGTGCCAGCAGTGAACGGGGCGAGGGACAGGGAAGCACCGGGGAGCTGTTTTTT.

This chain joins TRBV15 and TRBJ2-2; possibly TRBD2 for D (6 bases). V shed 2 bases and J shed 3 bases, with 13 bases lying between them. Germline CDR1 LNHNV, CDR2 YYDKDF (reference sequence). The CDR3 has 16 amino acids. The CDR3 DNA is TGTGCCACCAGCAGATATCCCGGGACTCACACCGGGGAGCTGTTTTTT. Its protein is CATSRYPGTHTGELFF.

J is TRBJ2-1 and V is TRBV4-1; 11 bases align to TRBD1. The CDR3 covers 17 residues. The germline gives CDR1 MGHRA, CDR2 YSYEKL. The V and J ends lost 2 bases and 2 bases, in that order; junction bases with no gene match: 5. In nucleotides, the CDR3 is TGCGCCAGCAGCCAAACCTCGGGACAGGGGGCCTACAATGAGCAGTTCTTC. This encodes CASSQTSGQGAYNEQFF.

This clone was seen a single time. The V and J genes are TRBV7-9 and TRBJ2-5; 7 positions match TRBD2. Looked up from germline, CDR1 is SEHNR and CDR2 is FQNEAQ (reference sequence). The CDR3 contains 14 residues. With 0 bases clipped from V and 5 bases from J, the junction kept 3 bases outside the gene matches. The CDR3 DNA reads as TGTGCCAGCAGCTTAGCGGGAGGGCCGGAGACCCAGTACTTC. It is translated as CASSLAGGPETQYF.

The chain carries TRBV18 and TRBJ2-3, with 8 bases that match TRBD1. This CDR3 spans 18 amino acids. J lost 2 bases, V lost 3 bases, and 13 bases had no gene match. Germline CDR1 KGHSH, CDR2 LQKENI. The chain's CDR3 is CASSPSAQGARNTDTQYF. The CDR3 DNA reads as TGTGCCAGCTCACCCTCCGCTCAGGGGGCGAGGAACACAGATACGCAGTATTTT. The full variable domain, rest sourced from reference TRBV18 and TRBJ2-3, is NAGVMQNPRHLVRRRGQEARLRCSPMKGHSHVYWYRQLPEEGLKFMVYLQKENIIDESGMPKERFSAEFPKEGPSILRIQQVVRGDSAAYFCASSPSAQGARNTDTQYFGPGTRLTVL.

The chain combines TRBV13 with TRBJ2-3; 9 nucleotides align to TRBD2. With 6 bases clipped from V and 7 bases from J, the junction kept 17 bases outside the gene matches. The CDR3 is 17 residues long. Germline assignment: CDR1 PRHDT and CDR2 FYEKMQ (reference sequence). CDR3 sequence (DNA): TGTGCCAGCAGTTCATCCGGGATTACGCGGGGGGGGTATACGCAGTATTTT. This translates into CASSSSGITRGGYTQYF.

CDR3 nucleotides: TGTGCCAGCAGCTTAGCGCCCCAAGCACTTTACAATGAGCAGTTCTTC. Its translation is CASSLAPQALYNEQFF. The chain combines TRBV7-2 with TRBJ2-1; no clear D. Per germline, CDR1 SGHTA and CDR2 FQGNSA. This CDR3 has 16 amino acids. Trimming removed 0 bases from V and 4 bases from J, with 13 bases in between.

The chain is built from TRBV29-1 and TRBJ2-3; 8 bases fit TRBD2. The CDR3 contains 14 residues. Germline-derived CDR1 and CDR2 are SQVTM and ANQGSEA. V trimming: 5 bases; J trimming: 2 bases; junction bases outside the gene matches: 6. The CDR3 spells CSVPSGGYTDTQYF. The CDR3 region has the DNA TGCAGCGTTCCCAGCGGGGGTTACACAGATACGCAGTATTTT.